This T cell receptor beta chain derives from a study of blood T cells in healthy people across ages. V was clipped by 6 bases and J by 1 base; unmatched bases: 5. CDR3 length equals 16 residues. Germline CDR1 and CDR2: LNHDA and SQIVND (reference sequence). Findings and limits, study-wide: Possibly, changes in expanded clonotypes were confounded because donor CMV status was unknown.

This clonotype was recorded a few times. Its antigen is currently unknown. Using a J-beta primer mix together with a sample-barcoded 5' primer, a second PCR was run for roughly 7 to 12 cycles. MiXCR, run by TCRdb on the 5' RACE reads, gives a single entry per CDR3 protein. Of approximately 780,000 distinct CDR3 sequences in the sample, about a quarter were seen once. These data were also reused for a study on T cells of mothers and their children. This second report adds: Three mothers and their six children, all healthy Caucasians, donated.

The sequencing input was blood. The receptor's source is a boy aged 5-17 years in good health. The V gene is TRBV19, the J gene TRBJ2-4; 11 nucleotides match TRBD2. CDR3 DNA: TGTGCCAGTAGGGGACTAGCGGCAGTGGCCAAAAACATTCAGTACTTC. This codes for CASRGLAAVAKNIQYF.